Listed below are T cell receptor beta chains from one sample, sequenced in a study of cytomegalovirus exposure and HLA in healthy donors. The protocol was immunoSEQ multiplex PCR, while the TCRdb copy is restricted to in-frame clones and leaves out a portion. Found here are 160,000 or so clones; the top ten clones hold 2% to 2.5%. The sequenced sample consisted of PBMCs. The receptors shown here come from a man aged 25 to 40 in good health and CMV-seronegative. Each CDR3 is given with its conserved first and last residue. D genes are given only for firm matches.

V gene	D gene	J gene	CDR3 DNA	CDR3 protein
TRBV5-8	.	TRBJ2-1	TGTGCCAGCAGCGTCGACTTGAACAATGAGCAGTTCTTC	CASSVDLNNEQFF
TRBV5-4	.	TRBJ2-7	TGTGCCAGCAGCTCCTATAAAGGGGCTGGCGAGCAGTACTTC	CASSSYKGAGEQYF
TRBV19	TRBD1	TRBJ1-2	TGTGCCAGTAGTGGGGGACAGCACTATGGCTACACCTTC	CASSGGQHYGYTF
TRBV18	.	TRBJ2-4	TGTGCCAGCTCACCGACCACGGGCCTAGGGGGCATTCAGTACTTC	CASSPTTGLGGIQYF
TRBV28	TRBD1	TRBJ2-7	TGTGCCAGCAGAGGGACAGGGATTTTCGAGCAGTACTTC	CASRGTGIFEQYF
TRBV4-1	.	TRBJ2-2	TGCGCCAGCAGCCAACTTCCTATGAGGACATTTGCCGGGGAGCTGTTTTTT	CASSQLPMRTFAGELFF
TRBV2	.	TRBJ2-7	TGTGCCAGCAGTATCGGACAGTTTCGGACCTACGAGCAGTACTTC	CASSIGQFRTYEQYF
TRBV15	TRBD2	TRBJ2-1	TGTGCCACCAGAAGCGGACTAGCGGGAGACAATGAGCAGTTCTTC	CATRSGLAGDNEQFF
TRBV27	.	TRBJ2-1	TGTGCCAGCAGTTTATTGTTGCGTCTCGATGAGCAGTTCTTC	CASSLLLRLDEQFF
TRBV25-1	TRBD1	TRBJ2-1	TGTGCCAGCAGCAATCCCGGGACAGTAAACAATGAGCAGTTCTTC	CASSNPGTVNNEQFF
TRBV30	.	TRBJ1-4	TGTGCCTTAATTCGACAGACAACTAATGAAAAACTGTTTTTT	CALIRQTTNEKLFF
TRBV5-1	.	TRBJ1-5	TGCGCCAGCAGCACTGAGGACAGCATCAATCAGCCCCAGCATTTT	CASSTEDSINQPQHF
TRBV30	TRBD1	TRBJ2-4	TGTGCCTGGAGTTTCTCGGGACAGCCAATTCAGTACTTC	CAWSFSGQPIQYF